This TCR beta chain was obtained from a study of technical replicates of blood from several donors. CDR1 is LNHNV, CDR2 YYDKDF, per germline (reference sequence). The CDR3 runs 14 residues. The V end was cut by 0 bases, the J end by 1 base, with 7 bases between. Assay: immunoSEQ multiplex PCR; the TCRdb copy retains only in-frame clones and omits some. The repertoire holds about 61,000 clones, with 95% to 98% as singletons. The sequenced sample was T cells isolated from PBMCs. The rearrangement joins TRBV15 to TRBJ2-7, with D hard to call. The clonotype was recovered from a human donor in good health. The CDR3 spells CATSRDAASYEQYF. DNA for the CDR3: TGTGCCACCAGCAGAGATGCGGCGTCCTACGAGCAGTACTTC.